This TCR beta chain is drawn from a study of beta chain features in type 1 diabetes. Study observations and caveats: Moderate yet significant TCRB CDR3 shortening was seen in Type 1 diabetes patients in all four CD4+ subsets.

Reverse transcription of all isolated RNA meant that expressed TCRB transcripts were sequenced. Produced via immunoSEQ multiplex PCR; TCRdb's table is partial and in-frame only. Of over 650,000 clones in the sample, more than 13% were seen once. This clone was observed a few times. Its cognate antigen is unknown. The length of the CDR3 is 17 residues. V shed 0 bases and J shed 0 bases, with 13 bases lying between them. Germline V gene data show CDR1 as SGHRS and CDR2 as YFSETQ. The chain recombines TRBV5-1 with TRBJ1-5; D remains unclear. Sequences were obtained from naive CD4+ T cells from blood. The receptor comes from a man younger than 35 with type 1 diabetes. This CDR3 is CASSLESQADSNQPQHF. The CDR3 region has the DNA TGCGCCAGCAGCTTGGAGTCGCAGGCTGATAGCAATCAGCCCCAGCATTTT.